The entry below gives a single TCR beta chain sequence along with its context. Authors' data handling: Nucleated cell counts were estimated from reference gene primer amplification. Repertoires were generated with immunoSEQ multiplex PCR, while TCRdb's copy carries only in-frame clones and drops some. That table furnishes V, J and clone size, whereas the DNA furnished D and trimming. Of 220,000 or so clones detected, 82% appear once; the ten largest clones hold about 3.7%. This sample is part of a study of blood T cell repertoires in COVID-19. Recovery meant two consecutive negative NP/OP PCR tests, professional clearance, or resolved symptoms. Specimen: PBMCs or T cells enriched from blood (not recorded which). This receptor was identified in a woman aged 60-70 years who had recovered from COVID-19.

This CDR3 reads CASSLGAASYEQYF. The DNA for the CDR3 is TGTGCCAGCAGCTTAGGAGCGGCCAGCTACGAGCAGTACTTC. The V gene is TRBV11-2, the J gene TRBJ2-7; tentative D call: TRBD2 (5 bases). CDR3 length: 14 amino acids. V was pared by 1 base and J by 3 bases, with 10 bases between. The germline V gene has CDR1 SGHAT and CDR2 FQNNGV. The whole variable domain, remainder taken from reference TRBV11-2 and TRBJ2-7, is EAGVAQSPRYKIIEKRQSVAFWCNPISGHATLYWYQQILGQGPKLLIQFQNNGVVDDSQLPKDRFSAERLKGVDSTLKIQPAKLEDSAVYLCASSLGAASYEQYFGPGTRLTVT.